This TCR beta chain was identified during a study of neoadjuvant nivolumab and ipilimumab in lung cancer. Whole-study findings and limits: Compared with tumor-adjacent uninvolved lung, resected tumors showed greater richness and clonality. From pretherapy to surgery, tumor richness and clonality rose with dual therapy.

Only one count was recorded for this clone. The antigen is undetermined. Method: immunoSEQ multiplex PCR; TCRdb's copy keeps in-frame clones and lacks some. This table holds tens of thousands of clones, about 88% found once. This CDR3 region has 18 residues. The V end lost 3 bases, the J end lost 0 bases, and 20 bases lay between the germline ends. Germline assignment: CDR1 WSHSY and CDR2 SAAADI. The clonotype was recovered from an adult with non-small cell lung cancer. The input for sequencing was peripheral blood, taken before neoadjuvant nivolumab, alone or with ipilimumab. The genes are TRBV10-2 and TRBJ1-1; perhaps TRBD1 as D (5 bases). CDR3 region: CASSDLTQGVGVNTEAFF. CDR3 nucleotide sequence: TGCGCCAGCAGTGATTTAACCCAGGGAGTAGGGGTGAACACTGAAGCTTTCTTT.